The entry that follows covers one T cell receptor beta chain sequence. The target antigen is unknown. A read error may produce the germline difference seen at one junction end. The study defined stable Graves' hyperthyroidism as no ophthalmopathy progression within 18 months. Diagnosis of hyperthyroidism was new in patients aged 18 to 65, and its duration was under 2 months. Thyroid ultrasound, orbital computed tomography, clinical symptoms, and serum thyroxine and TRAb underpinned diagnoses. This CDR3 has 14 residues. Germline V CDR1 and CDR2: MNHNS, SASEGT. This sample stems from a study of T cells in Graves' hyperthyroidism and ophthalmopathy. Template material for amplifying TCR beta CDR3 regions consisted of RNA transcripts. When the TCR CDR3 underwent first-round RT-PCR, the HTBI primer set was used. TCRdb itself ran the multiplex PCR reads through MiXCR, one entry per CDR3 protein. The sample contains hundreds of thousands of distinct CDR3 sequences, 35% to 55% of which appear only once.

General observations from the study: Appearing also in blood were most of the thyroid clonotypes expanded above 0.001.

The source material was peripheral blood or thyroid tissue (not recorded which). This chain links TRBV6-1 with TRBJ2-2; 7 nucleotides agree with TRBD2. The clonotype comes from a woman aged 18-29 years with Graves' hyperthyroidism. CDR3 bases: TGTGCCAGCAGGGAAGCGGGAAGGGTCGGGGAGCTGTTTTTT. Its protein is CASREAGRVGELFF.